These 22 T cell receptor beta chains share one sample of origin, sequenced in a study of blood T cell repertoires in COVID-19. Assay: immunoSEQ multiplex PCR; the TCRdb copy retains only in-frame clones and omits some. The top ten hold less than 3.5% of the sample, which has more than 85,000 clones, 85% to 90% seen once. Material for sequencing was peripheral blood. These TCRs come from a man aged 50 to 60 with active or convalescent COVID-19.

The chain has TRBV6-2 or TRBV6-3 and TRBJ2-1; 7 positions match TRBD1. CDR3 size: 14 residues. The germline V gene has CDR1 MNHEY and CDR2 SVGEGT. The trim removed 5 bases at V and 10 bases at J, leaving 11 bases unmatched. In nucleotides, the CDR3 is TGTGCCAGCAGTCCGGGACAGAACTTTGGGGAGCAGTTCTTC. The encoded protein is CASSPGQNFGEQFF.

The V and J genes are TRBV5-4 and TRBJ2-2; TRBD1 matches 7 bases. This CDR3 comprises 13 residues. Germline lookup yields CDR1 SGHNT and CDR2 YYREEE (reference sequence). After removal of 3 bases from V and 7 bases from J, the junction contained 3 bases not matched to a gene. CDR3 bases: TGTGCCAGCAGCTCAGGGGGAAGCGGGGAGCTGTTTTTT. It encodes CASSSGGSGELFF.

DNA for the CDR3: TGCGCCAGCAGCCAAGAAGTGGTAAGTGCGGGGGGGATTAGCACAGATACGCAGTATTTT. This codes for CASSQEVVSAGGISTDTQYF. The chain joins TRBV4-1 to TRBJ2-3, with 9 bases fitting TRBD2. J lost 0 bases, V lost 0 bases, and 13 bases had no gene match. CDR3 length: 20 amino acids. Germline V gene sequence: CDR1 MGHRA, CDR2 YSYEKL.

The chain links TRBV5-4 to TRBJ2-1; 8 bases match TRBD1. Germline CDR1 and CDR2: SGHNT and YYREEE (reference sequence). This CDR3 contains 17 residues. Unmatched junction bases numbered 10, after V lost 1 base and J lost 4 bases. The CDR3 sequence is CASSLRIGTGNYNEQFF. CDR3 nucleotide sequence: TGTGCCAGCAGCTTGCGAATCGGGACAGGCAATTACAATGAGCAGTTCTTC.

The chain employs TRBV4-1 and TRBJ1-6; TRBD1 might be the D (5 bases). The CDR3 runs 17 residues. The V gene lost 1 base and the J gene lost 3 bases, with 13 bases spanning the gap. CDR1 and CDR2 (germline): MGHRA, YSYEKL. The chain's CDR3 is CASSQVVGGGYNSPLHF. CDR3 DNA: TGCGCCAGCAGCCAAGTGGTGGGGGGAGGCTATAATTCACCCCTCCACTTT.

V is TRBV9 and J is TRBJ2-2; the match to TRBD2 covers 8 bases. The trim removed 0 bases at V and 4 bases at J, leaving 5 bases unmatched. Germline V gene lookup returns CDR1 SGDLS and CDR2 YYNGEE. This CDR3 is built from 16 residues. In DNA, the CDR3 is TGTGCCAGCAGCGTAGGATCGAGCGGGGGCACCGGGGAGCTGTTTTTT. This encodes CASSVGSSGGTGELFF.

This clone was seen a handful of times. The rearrangement joins TRBV4-3 to TRBJ1-6, with 9 nucleotides matching TRBD1. The CDR3 runs 15 residues. The V and J ends lost 2 bases and 7 bases, in that order; junction bases with no gene match: 3. Germline loops: CDR1 LGHNA, CDR2 YSLEER. The CDR3 loop is CASSQTGGANSPLHF. The CDR3 DNA follows: TGCGCCAGCAGCCAAACAGGGGGCGCGAATTCACCCCTCCACTTT.

The chain has TRBV7-2 and TRBJ1-1; D gene ambiguous. This CDR3 is 14 amino acids long. Trimming took 5 bases from V and 4 from J, leaving 14 bases between them. Germline V gene data show CDR1 as SGHTA and CDR2 as FQGNSA. The CDR3 coding sequence is TGTGCCAGCAGCCCACCGCGCGGGGTCACTGAAGCTTTCTTT. Amino acid sequence: CASSPPRGVTEAFF.

The chain uses TRBV19 and TRBJ1-2; TRBD1 agrees at 8 bases. Trimming cost V 7 bases and J 6 bases; bases outside gene matches: 10. CDR3 length: 14 residues. Germline V gene data show CDR1 as LNHDA and CDR2 as SQIVND (reference sequence). The CDR3 here is CASNTIQGGDGYTF. CDR3 DNA: TGTGCCAGTAACACGATACAGGGGGGAGATGGCTACACCTTC.

The CDR3 is CASSLAQASGNTIYF. CDR3 DNA sequence: TGTGCCAGCAGCTTGGCACAGGCGTCTGGAAACACCATATATTTT. The V call is TRBV5-7, the J call TRBJ1-3; TRBD1 is a possible D gene (5 bases). TRBV5-7 is classed as an ORF, of uncertain function. This CDR3 spans 15 amino acids. V was cut by 0 bases and J by 1 base, with 8 bases left in between.

This chain joins TRBV28 and TRBJ1-3; tentative D call: TRBD1 (5 bases). CDR1 is MDHEN and CDR2 is SYDVKM in the germline V gene. The CDR3 is made up of 14 amino acids. Trimming took 7 bases from V and 2 from J, leaving 12 bases between them. CDR3 nucleotide sequence: TGTGCCAGCACCCCCGGGGGACCTGGAAACACCATATATTTT. Its protein product is CASTPGGPGNTIYF.

The genes are TRBV19 and TRBJ1-5, with 9 positions matching TRBD1. Looked up from germline, CDR1 is LNHDA and CDR2 is SQIVND (reference sequence). With 6 bases clipped from V and 4 bases from J, the junction kept 7 bases outside the gene matches. The CDR3 consists of 15 residues. Written as DNA, the CDR3 is TGTGCCAGTAGCCCGGGACAGGGAGGAAATCAGCCCCAGCATTTT. Amino acids: CASSPGQGGNQPQHF.

The rearrangement uses TRBV30 and TRBJ2-1, with 7 bases matching TRBD2. Trimming removed 2 bases from V and 7 bases from J; junction bases left unmatched: 5. There are 13 residues in the CDR3. Germline CDR1 is GTSNPN and CDR2 is SVGIG (reference sequence). Written as DNA, the CDR3 is TGTGCCTGGAGTATTGTTAGCGGGAATGAGCAGTTCTTC. Encoded protein: CAWSIVSGNEQFF. The whole variable domain, filled in from reference TRBV30 and TRBJ2-1, reads SQTIHQWPATLVQPVGSPLSLECTVEGTSNPNLYWYRQAAGRGLQLLFYSVGIGQISSEVPQNLSASRPQDRQFILSSKKLLLSDSGFYLCAWSIVSGNEQFFGPGTRLTVL.

The gene calls are TRBV6-2 or TRBV6-3 and TRBJ2-5; 14 nucleotides align to TRBD2. J lost 3 bases, V lost 5 bases, and 2 bases had no gene match. CDR1 is MNHEY, CDR2 SVGEGT, per germline. This CDR3 region has 15 residues. CDR3 DNA sequence: TGTGCCAGCAGTGGACTAGCGGGGGGTGAAGAGACCCAGTACTTC. It specifies CASSGLAGGEETQYF.

The chain links TRBV5-1 to TRBJ2-3, with D maybe TRBD1 (8 bases). V was shortened by 1 base and J by 6 bases, with 15 bases between the two germline ends. There are 15 residues in the CDR3. Looked up from germline, CDR1 is SGHRS and CDR2 is YFSETQ. DNA for the CDR3: TGCGCCAGCAGCTTGCAGGGGGCGCGGGGGGATACGCAGTATTTT. Amino acids: CASSLQGARGDTQYF.

V usage is TRBV18 and J usage is TRBJ2-5; 8 nucleotides line up with TRBD1. Germline CDR1 is KGHSH and CDR2 is LQKENI. The V segment lost 3 bases and the J segment 2 bases; nucleotides outside the gene matches: 5. The CDR3 spans 15 residues. The CDR3 nucleotides are TGTGCCAGCTCACCCCGACAGGGGCTACAAGAGACCCAGTACTTC. Protein: CASSPRQGLQETQYF.

The sample holds a few counts of this clone. V usage is TRBV4-3 and J usage is TRBJ1-2; D is unclear. The germline V and J ends were trimmed by 0 bases and 5 bases, with 10 bases remaining between them. Germline loops: CDR1 LGHNA, CDR2 YSLEER. This CDR3 region has 14 residues. DNA for the CDR3: TGCGCCAGCAGCCAAGATAATCCGGTGTATGGCTACACCTTC. This gives the protein CASSQDNPVYGYTF.

V and J are TRBV10-3 and TRBJ2-1, with TRBD2 matching 16 bases. With V trimmed by 5 bases and J by 0 bases, 4 bases remained unmatched. Germline CDR1 and CDR2: ENHRY and SYGVKD. The CDR3 is 18 residues long. As DNA, the CDR3 is TGTGCCATCAGTCAGGGACTAGCGGGGGGGAGCTCCTACAATGAGCAGTTCTTC. It translates to CAISQGLAGGSSYNEQFF.

Only a few counts were recorded for this clone. The chain couples TRBV18 to TRBJ1-6, with 9 bases matching TRBD1. V shed 5 bases, J shed 7 bases, and the junction held 6 bases outside the gene matches. Germline lookup yields CDR1 KGHSH and CDR2 LQKENI. The CDR3 extends over 15 amino acids. The CDR3 DNA is TGTGCCAGCTCAACTTCCGGGACAGGGAATTCACCCCTCCACTTT. Its protein product is CASSTSGTGNSPLHF.

This clone has more than one count but fewer than ten. V is TRBV7-9 and J is TRBJ1-1; a possible D gene is TRBD1 (5 bases). Per germline, CDR1 SEHNR and CDR2 FQNEAQ (reference sequence). V lost 5 bases and J 1 base, leaving 14 bases between the germline ends. CDR3 length: 15 residues. This CDR3 is CASSNRQLGNTEAFF. The DNA of the CDR3 is TGTGCCAGCAGCAACCGACAGTTGGGGAACACTGAAGCTTTCTTT.

The chain combines TRBV5-1 with TRBJ2-3; 7 bases fit TRBD2. Germline loops: CDR1 SGHRS, CDR2 YFSETQ. This CDR3 has 16 amino acids. The V segment lost 0 bases and the J segment 0 bases; nucleotides outside the gene matches: 4. CDR3 sequence reads: CASSLALGGSTDTQYF. The CDR3 region has the DNA TGCGCCAGCAGCTTGGCTTTGGGGGGGAGCACAGATACGCAGTATTTT.

The rearrangement joins TRBV19 to TRBJ2-2; TRBD1 matches 7 bases. CDR1 is LNHDA and CDR2 is SQIVND in the germline V gene (reference sequence). The CDR3 runs to 14 residues. Losses at the gene ends were 4 bases for V and 4 bases for J; bases not matched to a gene: 3. The CDR3 sequence: CASSRQGSTGELFF. The CDR3 DNA reads as TGTGCCAGTAGTAGACAGGGTTCCACCGGGGAGCTGTTTTTT.